This T cell receptor (beta chain) was observed in a study of T cell repertoires in ileal Crohn's disease. TCRdb's table, derived via immunoSEQ multiplex PCR, lists solely in-frame clones and lacks some. The table has roughly 3,400 clones, 81% seen once. There are 14 residues in the CDR3. Trimming shortened V by 1 base and J by 2 bases, and 7 bases separated the two germline ends. Germline V gene lookup returns CDR1 SGHTA and CDR2 FQGNSA. Documented time point: neoterminal ileum biopsy at postoperative endoscopy, about 6 months after surgery. The rearrangement joins TRBV7-2 to TRBJ2-3; D possibly corresponds to TRBD2 (6 bases). The sequence was obtained from an adult with Crohn's disease. The specimen was ileal tissue. For the CDR3, the DNA is TGTGCCAGCAGCTTAGTAGCGGACACAGATACGCAGTATTTT. This translates into CASSLVADTDTQYF.